The rows below give T cell receptor beta chains drawn from one sample of a study of Ad26.COV2.S vaccination and SARS-CoV-2 variants. TCRdb's copy holds only in-frame clones and misses some; the assay was immunoSEQ multiplex PCR. The sample contains around 300,000 clones, about 89% of which appear only once. The specimen was peripheral blood, collected in a trial of Ad26.COV2.S vaccine versus placebo. Receptor source: a person aged 18-60 years who received the Ad26.COV2.S COVID-19 vaccine or a placebo. The CDR3 runs from the conserved cysteine through the conserved F or W. The D gene is left open where the match is weak. The size of a clone is reported for some rows only, either as once, few or many, or as a class for expanded clones.

j_call v_call d_call clone_size cdr3_nt cdr3_aa
TRBJ2-1 TRBV28 TRBD2 NA TGTGCCAGCAGTTTGGGGGGACTAGCGGGACAATACAATGAGCAGTTCTTC CASSLGGLAGQYNEQFF
TRBJ1-5 TRBV23-1 NA NA TGCGCCAGCAGTCAAGAAAATCAGCCCCAGCATTTT CASSQENQPQHF
TRBJ1-3 TRBV10-2 NA NA TGCGCCACGCGACAGGCTGGAAACACCATATATTTT CATRQAGNTIYF
TRBJ2-3 TRBV30 NA NA TGTGCCTGGACTACAGGATTCACAGATACGCAGTATTTT CAWTTGFTDTQYF
TRBJ2-1 TRBV11-2 NA NA TGTGCCAGCAGCTCCCGGACTGGAAGCTCCTACAATGAGCAGTTCTTC CASSSRTGSSYNEQFF
TRBJ2-7 TRBV24-1 TRBD2 NA TGTGCCACCAGTGATTCCAGCGGGGACCCCTACGAGCAGTACTTC CATSDSSGDPYEQYF
TRBJ1-5 TRBV19 TRBD1 NA TGTGCCAGTACGTTGGGCCCCGGGACAGGGAGGAATCAGCCCCAGCATTTT CASTLGPGTGRNQPQHF
TRBJ2-5 TRBV2 TRBD2 NA TGTGCCAGCGGCCAGCGGGGGCCGAGAGAGACCCAGTACTTC CASGQRGPRETQYF
TRBJ1-6 TRBV7-9 NA NA TGTGCCAGCAGTCCAGGGGACTATAATTCACCCCTCCACTTT CASSPGDYNSPLHF
TRBJ1-1 TRBV13 NA once TGTGCCAGCAGCCTACAGGGGAACACTGAAGCTTTCTTT CASSLQGNTEAFF
TRBJ1-3 TRBV7-9 NA NA TGTGCCAGCAGCGGTTCATTTGGAAACACCATATATTTT CASSGSFGNTIYF
TRBJ2-1 TRBV4-1 TRBD1 NA TGCGCCAGCAGCCAAGATCTGGGGACAGAGAGGAATGAGCAGTTCTTC CASSQDLGTERNEQFF
TRBJ1-2 TRBV19 NA NA TGTGCCAGTAATGAGGGGCGATCTAACTATGGCTACACCTTC CASNEGRSNYGYTF
TRBJ2-1 TRBV7-2 NA NA TGTGCCAGCAGCTTAGCGCAGGTTGGCAATGAGCAGTTCTTC CASSLAQVGNEQFF
TRBJ2-5 TRBV6-2/TRBV6-3 NA NA TGTGCCAGCAGTCTCCAAAGACAGGTGGGGATAGGACGGGAGACCCAGTACTTC CASSLQRQVGIGRETQYF
TRBJ2-6 TRBV5-1 NA NA TGCGCCAGCAGCTTGGCCGTGGGTGACTCTGGGGCCAACGTCCTGACTTTC CASSLAVGDSGANVLTF
TRBJ2-2 TRBV5-1 TRBD1 NA TGCGCCAGCAGCTTTAAGACAGGGCAGGCGAACACCGGGGAGCTGTTTTTT CASSFKTGQANTGELFF
TRBJ1-1 TRBV19 NA NA TGTGCCAGTAGTACTCAGGTGAACACTGAAGCTTTCTTT CASSTQVNTEAFF
TRBJ2-1 TRBV5-4 TRBD2 NA TGTGCCAGCAGCTTAGCGGGAGGGCTACAGTTCTTC CASSLAGGLQFF
TRBJ1-1 TRBV5-1 TRBD1 NA TGCGCCAGCAGCCCCAGGACAGGGCAGCGCACTGAAGCTTTCTTT CASSPRTGQRTEAFF
TRBJ2-3 TRBV5-1 NA NA TGCGCCAGCAGCTTGCCGTCAGATACGCAGTATTTT CASSLPSDTQYF
TRBJ1-3 TRBV6-5 NA NA TGTGCCAGCAGTTACGGCATCGGTGGAAACACCATATATTTT CASSYGIGGNTIYF